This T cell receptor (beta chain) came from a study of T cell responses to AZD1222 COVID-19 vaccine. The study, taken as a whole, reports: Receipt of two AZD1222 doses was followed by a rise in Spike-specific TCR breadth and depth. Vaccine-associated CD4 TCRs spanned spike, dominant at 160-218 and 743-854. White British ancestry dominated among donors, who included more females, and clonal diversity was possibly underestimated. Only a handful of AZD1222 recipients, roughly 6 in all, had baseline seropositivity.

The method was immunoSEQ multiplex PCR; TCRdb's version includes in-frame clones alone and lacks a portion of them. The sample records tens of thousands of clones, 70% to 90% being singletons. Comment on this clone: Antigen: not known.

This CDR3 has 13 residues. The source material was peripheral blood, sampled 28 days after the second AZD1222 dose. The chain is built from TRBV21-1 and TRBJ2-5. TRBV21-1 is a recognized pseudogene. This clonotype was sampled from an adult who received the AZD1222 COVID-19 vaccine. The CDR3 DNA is TGTGCCAGCAGCAACGGGACCGGGGAGACCCAGTACTTC. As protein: CASSNGTGETQYF.